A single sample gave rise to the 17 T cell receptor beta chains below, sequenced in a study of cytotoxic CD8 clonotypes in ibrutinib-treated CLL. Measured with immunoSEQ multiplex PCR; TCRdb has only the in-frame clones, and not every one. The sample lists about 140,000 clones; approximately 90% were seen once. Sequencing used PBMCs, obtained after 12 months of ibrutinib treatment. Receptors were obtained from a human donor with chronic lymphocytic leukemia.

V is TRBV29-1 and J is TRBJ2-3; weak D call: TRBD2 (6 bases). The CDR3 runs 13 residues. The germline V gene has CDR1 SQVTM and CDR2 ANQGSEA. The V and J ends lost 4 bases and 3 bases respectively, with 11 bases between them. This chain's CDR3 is CSVGDGSTDTQYF. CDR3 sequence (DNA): TGCAGCGTTGGAGACGGGAGTACAGATACGCAGTATTTT.

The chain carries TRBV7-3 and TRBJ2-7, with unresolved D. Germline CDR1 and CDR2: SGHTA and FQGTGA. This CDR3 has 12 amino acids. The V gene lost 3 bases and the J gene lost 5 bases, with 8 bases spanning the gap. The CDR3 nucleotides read TGTGCCAGCAGCTTTCCAGGAGACGAGCAGTACTTC. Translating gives CASSFPGDEQYF.

Here the CDR3 reads CASSQEVLADNTGELFF. The DNA of the CDR3 is TGTGCCAGCAGCCAAGAGGTACTAGCGGATAACACCGGGGAGCTGTTTTTT. V gene TRBV4-2 combines with J gene TRBJ2-2, with 8 bases aligning to TRBD2. Germline trimming cut 0 bases from V and 2 bases from J; bases unmatched to any gene: 5. CDR1 LGHNA and CDR2 YNFKEQ come from the germline V gene. The CDR3 totals 17 residues.

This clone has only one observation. CDR3 region: CASSQGTGGIQYF. The CDR3 DNA sequence: TGTGCCAGCTCCCAGGGGACAGGGGGCATTCAGTACTTC. The chain has TRBV18 and TRBJ2-4; 11 positions match TRBD1. The germline V gene encodes CDR1 KGHSH and CDR2 LQKENI. After removal of 6 bases from V and 9 bases from J, the junction contained 4 bases not matched to a gene. The CDR3 spans 13 residues.

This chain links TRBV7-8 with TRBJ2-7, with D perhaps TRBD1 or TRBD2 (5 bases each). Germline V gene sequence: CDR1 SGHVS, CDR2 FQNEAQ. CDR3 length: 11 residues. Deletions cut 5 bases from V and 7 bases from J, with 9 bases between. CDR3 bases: TGTGCCAGCAGCCCGGGACCGGAGCAGTACTTC. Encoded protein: CASSPGPEQYF. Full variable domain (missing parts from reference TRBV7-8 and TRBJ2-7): GAGVSQSPRYKVAKRGQDVALRCDPISGHVSLFWYQQALGQGPEFLTYFQNEAQLDKSGLPSDRFFAERPEGSVSTLKIQRTQQEDSAVYLCASSPGPEQYFGPGTRLTVT.

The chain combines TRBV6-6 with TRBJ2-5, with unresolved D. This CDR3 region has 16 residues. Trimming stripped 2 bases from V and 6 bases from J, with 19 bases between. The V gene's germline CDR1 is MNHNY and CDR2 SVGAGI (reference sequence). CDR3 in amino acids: CASSYPPLRHSQTQYF. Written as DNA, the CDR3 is TGTGCCAGCAGTTACCCGCCCTTGAGGCATTCGCAGACCCAGTACTTC.

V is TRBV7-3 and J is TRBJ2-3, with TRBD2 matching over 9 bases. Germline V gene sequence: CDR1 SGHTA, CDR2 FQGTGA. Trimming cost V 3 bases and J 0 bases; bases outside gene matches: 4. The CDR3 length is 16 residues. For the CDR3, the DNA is TGTGCCAGCAGCTTGGGACTAGCAGTTAGCACAGATACGCAGTATTTT. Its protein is CASSLGLAVSTDTQYF.

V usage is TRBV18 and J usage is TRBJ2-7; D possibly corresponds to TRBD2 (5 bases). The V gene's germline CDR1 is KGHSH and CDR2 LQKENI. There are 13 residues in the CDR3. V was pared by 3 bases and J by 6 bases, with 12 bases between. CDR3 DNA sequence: TGTGCCAGCTCACCTGATACTAGGCTCGAGCAGTACTTC. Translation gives CASSPDTRLEQYF.

The CDR3 DNA follows: TGTGCCAGCACAAACAGGGCCGGCTACGAGCAGTACTTC. Protein sequence: CASTNRAGYEQYF. V is TRBV27 and J is TRBJ2-7; tentatively, D is TRBD1 (6 bases). CDR1 and CDR2 from the germline V gene are MNHEY and SMNVEV (reference sequence). The CDR3 is 13 residues long. Trimming pared 7 bases from V and 3 bases from J, leaving 13 bases between.

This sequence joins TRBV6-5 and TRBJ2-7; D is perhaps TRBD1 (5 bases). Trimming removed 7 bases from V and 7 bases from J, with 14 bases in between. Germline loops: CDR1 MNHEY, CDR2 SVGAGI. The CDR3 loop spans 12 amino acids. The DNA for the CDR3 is TGTGCCAGCATAGGGGTCATGGGGGAGCAGTACTTC. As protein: CASIGVMGEQYF.

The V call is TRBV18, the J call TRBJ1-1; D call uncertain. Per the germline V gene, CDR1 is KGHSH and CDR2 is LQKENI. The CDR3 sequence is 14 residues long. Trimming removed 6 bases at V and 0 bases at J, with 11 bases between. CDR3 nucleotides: TGTGCCAGCTCCCTCACGGCAATGAACACTGAAGCTTTCTTT. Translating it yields CASSLTAMNTEAFF.

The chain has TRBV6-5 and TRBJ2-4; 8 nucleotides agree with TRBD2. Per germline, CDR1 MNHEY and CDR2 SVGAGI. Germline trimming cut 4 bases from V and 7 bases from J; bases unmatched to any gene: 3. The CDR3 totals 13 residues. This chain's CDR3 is CASSFSGTNIQYF. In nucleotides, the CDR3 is TGTGCCAGCAGTTTTAGCGGGACGAACATTCAGTACTTC.

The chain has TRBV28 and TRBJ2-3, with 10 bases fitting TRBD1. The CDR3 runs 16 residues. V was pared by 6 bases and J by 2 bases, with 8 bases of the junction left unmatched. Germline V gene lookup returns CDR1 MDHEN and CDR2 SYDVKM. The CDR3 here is CASSPGTGVLTDTQYF. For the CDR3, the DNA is TGTGCCAGCAGCCCCGGGACAGGGGTTCTCACAGATACGCAGTATTTT.

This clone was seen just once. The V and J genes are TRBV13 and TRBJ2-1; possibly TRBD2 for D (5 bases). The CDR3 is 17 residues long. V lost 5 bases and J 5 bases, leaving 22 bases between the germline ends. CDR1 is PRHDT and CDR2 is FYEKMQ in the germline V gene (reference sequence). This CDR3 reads CASSPSPVIAPDNEQFF. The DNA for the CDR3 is TGTGCCAGCAGCCCGTCCCCGGTCATAGCGCCGGACAATGAGCAGTTCTTC.

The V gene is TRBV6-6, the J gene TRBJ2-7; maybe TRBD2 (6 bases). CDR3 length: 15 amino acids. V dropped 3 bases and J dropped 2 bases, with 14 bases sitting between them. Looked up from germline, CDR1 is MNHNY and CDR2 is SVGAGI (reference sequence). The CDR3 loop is CASSYSSGETYEQYF. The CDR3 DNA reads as TGTGCCAGCAGTTATAGTTCGGGAGAAACCTACGAGCAGTACTTC.

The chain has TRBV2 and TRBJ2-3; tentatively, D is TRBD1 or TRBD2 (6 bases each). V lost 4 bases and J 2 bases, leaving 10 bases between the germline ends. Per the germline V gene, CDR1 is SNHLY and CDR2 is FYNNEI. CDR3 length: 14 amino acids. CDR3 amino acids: CASSVRDNTDTQYF. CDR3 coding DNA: TGTGCCAGCAGTGTGCGGGACAACACAGATACGCAGTATTTT.

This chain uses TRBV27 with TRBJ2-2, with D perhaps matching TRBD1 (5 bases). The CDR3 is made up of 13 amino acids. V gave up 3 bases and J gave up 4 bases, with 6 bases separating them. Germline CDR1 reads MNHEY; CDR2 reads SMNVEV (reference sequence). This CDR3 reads CASSFRATGELFF. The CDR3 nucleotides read TGTGCCAGCAGTTTCAGGGCCACCGGGGAGCTGTTTTTT.